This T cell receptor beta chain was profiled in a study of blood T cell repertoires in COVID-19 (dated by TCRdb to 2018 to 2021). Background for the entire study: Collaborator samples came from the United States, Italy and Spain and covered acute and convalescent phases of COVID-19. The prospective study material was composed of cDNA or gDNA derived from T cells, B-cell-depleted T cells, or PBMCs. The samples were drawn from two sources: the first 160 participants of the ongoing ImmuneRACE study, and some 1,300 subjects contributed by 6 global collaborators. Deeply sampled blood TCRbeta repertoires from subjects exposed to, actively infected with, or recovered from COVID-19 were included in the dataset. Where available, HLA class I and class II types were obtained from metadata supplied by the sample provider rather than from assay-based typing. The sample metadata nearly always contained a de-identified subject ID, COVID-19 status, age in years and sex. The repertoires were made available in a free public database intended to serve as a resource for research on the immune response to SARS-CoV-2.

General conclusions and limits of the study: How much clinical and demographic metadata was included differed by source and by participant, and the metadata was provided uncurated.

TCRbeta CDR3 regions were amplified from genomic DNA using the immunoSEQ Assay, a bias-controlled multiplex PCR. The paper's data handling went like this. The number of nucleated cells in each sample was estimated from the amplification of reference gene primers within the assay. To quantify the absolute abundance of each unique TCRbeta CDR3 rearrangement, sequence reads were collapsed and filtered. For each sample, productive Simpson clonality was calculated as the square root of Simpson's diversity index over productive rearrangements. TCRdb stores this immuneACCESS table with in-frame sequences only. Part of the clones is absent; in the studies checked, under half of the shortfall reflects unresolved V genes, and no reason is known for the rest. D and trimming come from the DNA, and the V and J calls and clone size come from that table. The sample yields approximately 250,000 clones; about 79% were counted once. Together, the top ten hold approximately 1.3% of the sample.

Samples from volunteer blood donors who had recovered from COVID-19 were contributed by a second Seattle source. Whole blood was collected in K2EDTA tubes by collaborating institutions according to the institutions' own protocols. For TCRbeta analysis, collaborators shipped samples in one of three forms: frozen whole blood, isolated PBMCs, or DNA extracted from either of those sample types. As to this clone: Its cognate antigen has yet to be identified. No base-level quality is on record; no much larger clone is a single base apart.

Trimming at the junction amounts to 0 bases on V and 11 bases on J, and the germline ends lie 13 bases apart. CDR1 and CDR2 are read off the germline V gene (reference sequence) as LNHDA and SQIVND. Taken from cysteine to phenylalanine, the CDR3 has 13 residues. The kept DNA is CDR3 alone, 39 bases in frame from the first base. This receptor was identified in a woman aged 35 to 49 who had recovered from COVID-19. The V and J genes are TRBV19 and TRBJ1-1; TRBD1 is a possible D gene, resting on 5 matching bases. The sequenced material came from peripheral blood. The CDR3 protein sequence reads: CASSIDRGGTAFF. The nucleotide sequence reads TGTGCCAGTAGTATAGATCGGGGGGGGACGGCTTTCTTT.